The source of this T cell receptor (beta chain) is a study of T cells in Graves' hyperthyroidism and ophthalmopathy (dated by TCRdb to between 2019 and 2020). For the wider study: Peripheral blood was collected at initial diagnosis, before any treatment. To identify TCR V-J signatures that set the groups apart, the researchers used a discovery cohort of 90 to 100 patients, made up of 40 to 45 with Graves' ophthalmopathy and about 60 with stable Graves' hyperthyroidism. An independent validation cohort of about 20 hyperthyroidism patients and over 15 patients who later progressed to ophthalmopathy tested prospective prediction of ophthalmopathy. The 100 discovery patients were randomly divided into training and test sets at a 7:3 ratio. Thyroid tissue and blood T-cell repertoires from roughly six Graves' hyperthyroidism patients were also compared in the study. After blood sampling, hyperthyroidism patients were treated with methimazole at a starting dose of 30 mg daily, and ophthalmopathy patients were treated with high-dose intravenous methylprednisolone. The paper describes TCR Vbeta CDR3 sequencing of 135 peripheral blood samples, made up of some 42 ophthalmopathy patients, around 78 hyperthyroidism patients and around 17 progressor patients.

Overall results and qualifications from the work: Most expanded thyroid clonotypes (frequency above 0.001) were also detected in blood, a finding suggesting that blood repertoires may reflect thyroid immune responses. In validation, progression to ophthalmopathy was predicted by the model with nearly 71% sensitivity and about 72% specificity, a median of around 5.9 months before onset. In cross-validation, a model built on a 13 V-J signature told ophthalmopathy apart from stable hyperthyroidism with 85% to 90% sensitivity and around 83% specificity, and in testing the same model reached 80%/75%. Sample size was not statistically predetermined, and blinding of investigators to group allocation was not performed.

Looking up the germline V gene (reference sequence) yields CDR1 MNHEY and CDR2 SMNVEV. Trimming takes 5 bases off V and 3 bases off J; junction bases not matched to a gene: 9. Its CDR3 holds 16 amino acids, cysteine through phenylalanine. CDR3 DNA is the only sequence kept; it has 48 bases, read in frame from the first base. This clonotype was seen many times. It has no known antigen specificity. No per-base quality is available; no much larger clone lies one base away. The TCR beta CDR3 regions were amplified from RNA transcripts. The first round of RT-PCR for the TCR CDR3 was performed with the HTBI primer set and the Qiagen OneStep RT-PCR kit. Libraries were constructed in a second round of multiplex PCR, after which size selection and purification were carried out. The libraries were sequenced on an Illumina HiSeq2000 using paired-end 100 bp reads. The paper's processing steps were these. Raw data were processed with SOAPnuke, discarding reads with adapters, uncalled bases, mean Phred below 15, or no exact constant-primer or identifier match. High-quality paired reads were merged with COPE v1.2.5, and unique nucleotide sequences were defined as clonotypes. MiTCR v1.1 was used to align clonotypes to the IMGT TRBV, TRBD and TRBJ reference segments. The analysis included only V-J combinations with a frequency above 0.0001, which together covered approximately 99% of the repertoires. A TCS score was defined as the ratio between F50 (clonal expansion) and ExV (chaos), using BLOSUM62-based TCRdist between CDR3 peptides within each V-J. Welch's t-statistics and random forest reduced 500 to 650 V-J features to roughly 13, which were used in a naive Bayes classifier (R e1071). TCRdb's own reprocessing of the public reads used fastp at Q25 and MiXCR and kept productive beta chains. CDR3 protein duplicates are merged, each entry listing the most common genes and DNA. None of the V and J calls come from the authors' own analysis; TCRdb made them. The sample yields about 530,000 distinct CDR3 sequences; 17% were counted once. The ten largest clones add up to approximately 16% of the sample.

Ophthalmopathy patients had moderately to severely active disease, Clinical Activity Score of at least 3, NOSPECS grade of at least 4, and duration under 3 months. Any patient with an uncontrolled infection, another autoimmune disease, pregnancy or lactation was excluded. Diagnoses were established on the basis of clinical symptoms, serum thyroxine and TRAb, thyroid ultrasound, and orbital computed tomography. PBMCs were isolated from 8 to 10 ml of fresh peripheral blood by Ficoll-Paque density gradient centrifugation. Total RNA was extracted with Trizol reagent, and quality was checked on an Agilent 2100 Bioanalyzer.

This TCR was recovered from a woman aged 18 to 35 with Graves' ophthalmopathy. The source material was blood. The V and J genes are TRBV27 and TRBJ2-3, and TRBD2 matches 9 of the central bases. The bases read TGTGCCAGCAGTAGCAGTGCGGGAGGGCAGACAGATACGCAGTATTTT. Translated, it reads CASSSSAGGQTDTQYF.